What follows are 18 T cell receptor beta chains derived from one specimen sequenced in a study of cytomegalovirus exposure and HLA in healthy donors. With 60 Vbeta and 13 Jbeta primers, the PCR was carried out. Some clones are missing from TCRdb's copy, which holds only in-frame ones; the method was immunoSEQ multiplex PCR. This sample has around 150,000 clones, with about 72% found just once. The sequenced material came from PBMCs. The receptors were gathered from a man aged 35 to 55 in good health and CMV-seronegative.

This sequence joins TRBV28 and TRBJ2-1; perhaps TRBD2 as D (5 bases). Germline V gives CDR1 MDHEN, CDR2 SYDVKM. CDR3 size: 12 residues. V was shortened by 7 bases and J by 7 bases, with 11 bases between the two germline ends. This CDR3 reads CASTFGENEQFF. DNA for the CDR3: TGTGCCAGCACCTTCGGGGAAAATGAGCAGTTCTTC.

The chain couples TRBV7-6 to TRBJ1-3, with TRBD1 identical over 10 bases. Germline V CDR1 and CDR2: SGHVS, FNYEAQ. The V gene end was trimmed by 6 bases and the J gene end by 0 bases; junction bases not matched to a gene: 14. This CDR3 contains 19 residues. Here the CDR3 reads CASSLSPGQGIVSGNTIYF. CDR3 bases: TGTGCCAGCAGTTTGAGCCCGGGACAGGGGATAGTCTCTGGAAACACCATATATTTT.

This clone was seen only a few times. This chain links TRBV7-6 with TRBJ1-4; 10 nucleotides align to TRBD1. The germline V gene encodes CDR1 SGHVS and CDR2 FNYEAQ. Trimming took 5 bases from V and 8 from J; bases not matched to a gene: 11. This CDR3 contains 16 residues. CDR3 DNA: TGTGCCAGCAGCACGCGTATGACAGGGGGCGGAGAAAAACTGTTTTTT. As protein: CASSTRMTGGGEKLFF.

The rearrangement links TRBV12-5 to TRBJ1-5; 8 bases fit TRBD1. J gave up 2 bases and V 6 bases, and 3 bases lay outside the gene matches. CDR3 length equals 14 residues. CDR1 and CDR2 from the germline V gene are LGHNT and FRNRAP. CDR3 loop: CASGATGGNQPQHF. Here the CDR3 DNA reads TGTGCTAGTGGCGCGACAGGGGGCAATCAGCCCCAGCATTTT.

The genes are TRBV4-3 and TRBJ2-1; no reliable D call. CDR1 and CDR2 from the germline V gene are LGHNA and YSLEER. The CDR3 has 16 residues. Between the trimmed V and J ends, which lost 0 bases and 4 bases, there was a span of 13 bases. The CDR3 DNA sequence: TGCGCCAGCAGCCAAGATGGTATAGCAAGATACAATGAGCAGTTCTTC. Protein: CASSQDGIARYNEQFF.

The chain is built from TRBV18 and TRBJ2-2, with a possible D match to TRBD2 (6 bases). V dropped 6 bases and J dropped 5 bases, with 19 bases sitting between them. CDR1 and CDR2 (germline): KGHSH, LQKENI. The CDR3 is 16 amino acids. CDR3 DNA sequence: TGTGCCAGCTCGCTGCGGACTATCAAGGGGACCGGGGAGCTGTTTTTT. As protein: CASSLRTIKGTGELFF.

This clone was seen a handful of times. The rearrangement uses TRBV4-3 and TRBJ2-1, with D maybe TRBD2 (6 bases). Deletions cut 0 bases from V and 2 bases from J, with 8 bases between. The CDR3 has 15 amino acids. Germline CDR1 LGHNA, CDR2 YSLEER. The CDR3 sequence: CASSQEPSAYNEQFF. CDR3 DNA sequence: TGCGCCAGCAGCCAAGAGCCTAGCGCCTACAATGAGCAGTTCTTC.

The rearrangement links TRBV30 to TRBJ1-1, with D unclear. V was clipped by 4 bases and J by 0 bases, with 9 bases between them. CDR1 and CDR2 from the germline V gene are GTSNPN and SVGIG (reference sequence). This CDR3 has 13 residues. CDR3 region: CAWTVNMNTEAFF. The CDR3 nucleotides are TGTGCCTGGACAGTGAACATGAACACTGAAGCTTTCTTT.

A few counts support this clone. CDR3 region: CASSQPSTRGLFF. In DNA form, the CDR3 reads TGCGCCAGCAGCCAGCCCTCTACACGGGGGTTGTTTTTT. The chain uses TRBV4-1 and TRBJ1-4; D is possibly TRBD1 (5 bases). With 3 bases removed from V and 15 bases from J, the gap between germline ends came to 17 bases. Germline CDR1 reads MGHRA; CDR2 reads YSYEKL. The CDR3 is 13 amino acids.

This clone occurred a few times. The chain links TRBV10-1 to TRBJ1-1; 9 bases align to TRBD1. V gave up 0 bases and J gave up 5 bases; unmatched junction bases: 1. Germline values: CDR1 WNHNN, CDR2 SYGVQD (reference sequence). The CDR3 spans 14 residues. The CDR3 loop reads CASSESGQGTEAFF. Here the CDR3 DNA reads TGCGCCAGCAGTGAGTCGGGACAGGGAACTGAAGCTTTCTTT.

The genes are TRBV19 and TRBJ1-1, with 7 bases fitting TRBD1. The V segment lost 3 bases and the J segment 3 bases; nucleotides outside the gene matches: 4. The CDR3 consists of 14 residues. CDR1 and CDR2 (germline): LNHDA, SQIVND (reference sequence). CDR3 DNA sequence: TGTGCCAGTAGTATCGTCAGGGGGGACACTGAAGCTTTCTTT. This gives the protein CASSIVRGDTEAFF.

This clone occurred a few times. The chain uses TRBV4-1 and TRBJ2-1; weak D call: TRBD1 (5 bases). CDR1 and CDR2 (germline): MGHRA, YSYEKL. V lost 4 bases and J lost 6, with 10 bases in between. This CDR3 has 13 amino acids. CDR3 bases: TGCGCCAGCAGCCGAATTAGGGGCAATGAGCAGTTCTTC. Protein: CASSRIRGNEQFF.

The chain links TRBV28 to TRBJ1-2; 9 nucleotides match TRBD1. Germline V lookup: CDR1 MDHEN, CDR2 SYDVKM. This CDR3 has 14 amino acids. V was pared by 2 bases and J by 4 bases, with 2 bases of the junction left unmatched. The CDR3 sequence is CASSLPGQGYGYTF. CDR3 coding DNA: TGTGCCAGCAGTTTACCGGGACAGGGCTATGGCTACACCTTC.

The chain recombines TRBV6-5 with TRBJ1-2; maybe TRBD1 (5 bases). The CDR3 covers 13 residues. Germline V gene sequence: CDR1 MNHEY, CDR2 SVGAGI. V was cut by 0 bases and J by 5 bases, with 7 bases left in between. The CDR3 here is CASSYSAGYGYTF. The CDR3 DNA sequence: TGTGCCAGCAGTTACTCTGCAGGGTATGGCTACACCTTC.

The chain uses TRBV11-2 and TRBJ2-2; possibly TRBD1 for D (6 bases). Trimming removed 6 bases from V and 6 bases from J, with 14 bases in between. In germline, CDR1 is SGHAT, CDR2 FQNNGV. The CDR3 loop spans 14 amino acids. The CDR3 is CASRGQGKAGELFF. DNA of the CDR3: TGTGCCAGCAGGGGGCAGGGGAAGGCCGGGGAGCTGTTTTTT. The entire variable domain, with the rest obtained from reference TRBV11-2 and TRBJ2-2, is as follows: EAGVAQSPRYKIIEKRQSVAFWCNPISGHATLYWYQQILGQGPKLLIQFQNNGVVDDSQLPKDRFSAERLKGVDSTLKIQPAKLEDSAVYLCASRGQGKAGELFFGEGSRLTVL.

V gene TRBV19 combines with J gene TRBJ1-5; 8 bases match TRBD1. Germline CDR1 LNHDA, CDR2 SQIVND (reference sequence). The CDR3 loop spans 17 amino acids. With 7 bases clipped from V and 5 bases from J, the junction kept 16 bases outside the gene matches. The CDR3 DNA reads as TGTGCCAGTACCCGACAGGGGAGTTTGGGTAGTTATCAGCCCCAGCATTTT. This encodes CASTRQGSLGSYQPQHF.

This clone was seen a handful of times. The V and J genes are TRBV19 and TRBJ2-1, with 8 bases aligning to TRBD2. Germline assignment: CDR1 LNHDA and CDR2 SQIVND (reference sequence). J was trimmed by 6 bases and V by 5 bases; bases with no gene match: 9. This CDR3 has 15 amino acids. CDR3 nucleotides: TGTGCCAGTAGTCCTCAGGCGGGAGGATCCAATGAGCAGTTCTTC. Translating gives CASSPQAGGSNEQFF. Filled out from reference TRBV19 and TRBJ2-1, the complete variable domain reads DGGITQSPKYLFRKEGQNVTLSCEQNLNHDAMYWYRQDPGQGLRLIYYSQIVNDFQKGDIAEGYSVSREKKESFPLTVTSAQKNPTAFYLCASSPQAGGSNEQFFGPGTRLTVL.

The J gene is TRBJ2-3, the V gene TRBV6-1; tentative D call: TRBD2 (6 bases). The CDR3 consists of 15 residues. V lost 2 bases, J lost 2 bases, and 11 bases lay in between. From germline, CDR1 is MNHNS and CDR2 SASEGT. This chain's CDR3 is CASSEYLDYTDTQYF. The CDR3 DNA is TGTGCCAGCAGTGAATACTTGGACTACACAGATACGCAGTATTTT.